This record concerns one TCR beta chain sequence. No antigen is known for it. Germline and junction disagree at one end, which may indicate a read error. This CDR3 has 16 residues. The germline V gene has CDR1 MNHNS and CDR2 SASEGT. The sample is drawn from a study of prognosis after radiotherapy for stage I lung cancer. TCR beta CDR3 was amplified from genomic DNA by two-round multiplex PCR. TRBV and TRBJ genes each had their own specific primers in first-round PCR. TCRdb re-called the multiplex PCR reads through MiXCR, storing one row per CDR3 protein. This repertoire shows fewer than 35,000 distinct CDR3 sequences, 48% found once; its top ten account for 16%. Study outcomes and limitations: Gene usage of TRBV and TRBJ reportedly differed between patients with and without metastases.

The specimen was PBMCs, collected before or after stereotactic body radiation therapy (not recorded which). The V gene is TRBV6-1, the J gene TRBJ1-2; D unresolved. The source of this sequence is a donor over 45 with non-small cell lung cancer. The CDR3 coding sequence is TGTGCCAGCAGTGAAGGGTACAGCCTGACCAACTATGGCTACACATTC. Encoded protein: CASSEGYSLTNYGYTF.